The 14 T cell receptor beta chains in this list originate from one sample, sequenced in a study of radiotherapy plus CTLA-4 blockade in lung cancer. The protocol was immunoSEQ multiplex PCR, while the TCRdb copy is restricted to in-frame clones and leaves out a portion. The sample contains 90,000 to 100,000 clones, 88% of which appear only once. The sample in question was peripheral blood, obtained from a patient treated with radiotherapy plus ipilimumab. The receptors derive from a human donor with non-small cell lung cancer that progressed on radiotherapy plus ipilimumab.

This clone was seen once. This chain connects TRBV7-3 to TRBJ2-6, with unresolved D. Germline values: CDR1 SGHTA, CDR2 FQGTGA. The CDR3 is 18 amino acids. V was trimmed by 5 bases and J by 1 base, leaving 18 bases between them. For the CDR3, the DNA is TGTGCCAGCAGCCTAGACGTCGTTGGGATTTCTGGGGCCAACGTCCTGACTTTC. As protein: CASSLDVVGISGANVLTF.

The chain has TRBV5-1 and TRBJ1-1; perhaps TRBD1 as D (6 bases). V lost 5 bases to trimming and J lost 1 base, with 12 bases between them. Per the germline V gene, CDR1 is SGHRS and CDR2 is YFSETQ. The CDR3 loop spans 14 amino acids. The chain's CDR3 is CASSPGTPNTEAFF. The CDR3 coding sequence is TGCGCCAGCAGTCCGGGGACACCGAACACTGAAGCTTTCTTT.

CDR3 residues: CASSIAAEGRQETQYF. Written as DNA, the CDR3 is TGTGCCAGCAGCATCGCGGCCGAGGGCAGACAAGAGACCCAGTACTTC. The chain recombines TRBV13 with TRBJ2-5; D is perhaps TRBD2 (5 bases). The V end was cut by 5 bases, the J end by 2 bases, with 18 bases between. The germline CDR1 and CDR2 sequences are PRHDT and FYEKMQ (reference sequence). The CDR3 extends over 16 amino acids.

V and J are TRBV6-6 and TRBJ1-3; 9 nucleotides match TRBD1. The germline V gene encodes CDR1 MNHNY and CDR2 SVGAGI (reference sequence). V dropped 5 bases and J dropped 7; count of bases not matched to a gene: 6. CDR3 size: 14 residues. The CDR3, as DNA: TGTGCCAGCAGTAGGACAGGGGAGGGGAACACCATATATTTT. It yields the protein CASSRTGEGNTIYF.

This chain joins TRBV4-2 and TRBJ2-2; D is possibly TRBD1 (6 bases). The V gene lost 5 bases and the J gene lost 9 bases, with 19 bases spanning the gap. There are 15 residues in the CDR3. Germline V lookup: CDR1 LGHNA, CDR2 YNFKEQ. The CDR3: CASSTDRLNTWELFF. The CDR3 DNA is TGTGCCAGCAGCACCGACAGGCTGAACACTTGGGAGCTGTTTTTT.

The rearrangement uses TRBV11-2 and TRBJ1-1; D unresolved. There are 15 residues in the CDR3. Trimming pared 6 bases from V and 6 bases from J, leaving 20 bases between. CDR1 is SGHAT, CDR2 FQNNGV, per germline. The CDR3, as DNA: TGTGCCAGCAGGAGGGCCACAGCACGTACCCCTGAAGCTTTCTTT. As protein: CASRRATARTPEAFF.

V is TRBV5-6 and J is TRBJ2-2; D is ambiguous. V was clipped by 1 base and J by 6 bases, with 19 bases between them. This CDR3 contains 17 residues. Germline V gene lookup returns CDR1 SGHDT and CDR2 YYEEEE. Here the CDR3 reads CASSLRIAVVRSGELFF. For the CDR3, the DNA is TGTGCCAGCAGCTTGAGGATCGCGGTAGTGAGATCCGGGGAGCTGTTTTTT.

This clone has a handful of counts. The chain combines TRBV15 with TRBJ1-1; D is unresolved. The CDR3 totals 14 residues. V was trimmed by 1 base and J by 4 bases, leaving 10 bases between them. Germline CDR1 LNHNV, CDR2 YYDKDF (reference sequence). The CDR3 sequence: CATSRAHLGTEAFF. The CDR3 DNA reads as TGTGCCACCAGCAGAGCCCACCTGGGCACTGAAGCTTTCTTT.

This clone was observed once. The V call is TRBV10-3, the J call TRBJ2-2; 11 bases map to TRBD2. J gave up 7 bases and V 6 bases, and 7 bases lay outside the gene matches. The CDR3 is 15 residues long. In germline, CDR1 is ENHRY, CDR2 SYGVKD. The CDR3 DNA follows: TGTGCCATCAGCATACTAGCGGGAGCGGGCGGGGAGCTGTTTTTT. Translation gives CAISILAGAGGELFF.

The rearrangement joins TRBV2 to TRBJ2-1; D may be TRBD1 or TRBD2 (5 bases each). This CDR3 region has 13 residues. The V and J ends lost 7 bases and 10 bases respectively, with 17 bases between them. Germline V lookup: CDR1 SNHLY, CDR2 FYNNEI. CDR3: CASTGNGAREQFF. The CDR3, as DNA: TGTGCCAGCACAGGAAACGGGGCCAGGGAGCAGTTCTTC. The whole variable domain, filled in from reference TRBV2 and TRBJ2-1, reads EPEVTQTPSHQVTQMGQEVILRCVPISNHLYFYWYRQILGQKVEFLVSFYNNEISEKSEIFDDQFSVERPDGSNFTLKIRSTKLEDSAMYFCASTGNGAREQFFGPGTRLTVL.

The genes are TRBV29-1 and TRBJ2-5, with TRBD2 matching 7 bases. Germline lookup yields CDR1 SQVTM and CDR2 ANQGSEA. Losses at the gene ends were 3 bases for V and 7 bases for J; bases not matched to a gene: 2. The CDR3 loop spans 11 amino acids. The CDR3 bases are TGCAGCGTTGAGTCGGGGGGGACCCAGTACTTC. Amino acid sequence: CSVESGGTQYF.

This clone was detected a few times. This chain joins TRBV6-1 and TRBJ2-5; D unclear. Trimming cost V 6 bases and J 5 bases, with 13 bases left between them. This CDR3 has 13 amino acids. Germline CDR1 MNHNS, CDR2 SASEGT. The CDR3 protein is CASRNSVKETQYF. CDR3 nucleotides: TGTGCCAGCAGGAATTCGGTAAAGGAGACCCAGTACTTC.

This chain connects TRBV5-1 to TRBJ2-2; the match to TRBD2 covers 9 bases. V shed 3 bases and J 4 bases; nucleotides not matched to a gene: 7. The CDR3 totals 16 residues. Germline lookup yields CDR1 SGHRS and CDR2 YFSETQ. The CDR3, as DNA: TGCGCCAGCAGCTCCTTGCGGGAGGGCCGCACCGGGGAGCTGTTTTTT. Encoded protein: CASSSLREGRTGELFF.

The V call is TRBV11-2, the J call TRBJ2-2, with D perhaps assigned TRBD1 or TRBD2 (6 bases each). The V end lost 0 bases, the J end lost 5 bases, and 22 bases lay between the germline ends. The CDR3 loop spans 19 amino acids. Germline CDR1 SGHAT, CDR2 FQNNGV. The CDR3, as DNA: TGTGCCAGCAGCTTAGATATGCGGTGGAAGCAGGGGAGGACCGGGGAGCTGTTTTTT. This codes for CASSLDMRWKQGRTGELFF.